The 32 T cell receptor beta chains below all came from one sample that was sequenced in a study of cytomegalovirus exposure and HLA in healthy donors. Researchers ran the PCR with 60 Vbeta and 13 Jbeta primers. Using immunoSEQ multiplex PCR, the repertoire was profiled, and TCRdb retains in-frame clones only, with some absent. The sample has tens of thousands of clones, about three quarters seen once; the top ten hold less than 5.5%. Material for sequencing was PBMCs. The source of these receptors is a male donor in good health and CMV-seropositive.

In nucleotides, the CDR3 is TGTGCCAGTACAGGGGCGAGACAGTCTGGAAACACCATATATTTT. It codes for CASTGARQSGNTIYF. V is TRBV19 and J is TRBJ1-3; maybe TRBD1 (6 bases). Germline CDR1 is LNHDA and CDR2 is SQIVND (reference sequence). Trimming pared 7 bases from V and 1 base from J, leaving 14 bases between. This CDR3 spans 15 amino acids.

The chain links TRBV7-2 to TRBJ2-2; TRBD1 might be the D (6 bases). Germline CDR1 reads SGHTA; CDR2 reads FQGNSA. V lost 1 base, J lost 3 bases, and 9 bases lay in between. The CDR3 runs to 15 residues. The CDR3 reads CASSLVRTDTGELFF. CDR3 DNA sequence: TGTGCCAGCAGCTTAGTGCGGACAGACACCGGGGAGCTGTTTTTT.

This clone was recorded only once. The V call is TRBV4-2, the J call TRBJ2-1; the match to TRBD2 covers 8 bases. CDR1 LGHNA and CDR2 YNFKEQ come from the germline V gene. Trimming took 0 bases from V and 1 from J; bases not matched to a gene: 17. This CDR3 spans 21 amino acids. The CDR3, as DNA: TGTGCCAGCAGCCAAGATGAGTCTAGCGGGTACCACCGGGGGTCCTACAATGAGCAGTTCTTC. It specifies CASSQDESSGYHRGSYNEQFF.

The gene calls are TRBV27 and TRBJ1-5; tentatively, D is TRBD1 (6 bases). The CDR3 length is 15 residues. Germline CDR1 reads MNHEY; CDR2 reads SMNVEV (reference sequence). Trimming removed 6 bases from V and 2 bases from J, with 14 bases in between. The CDR3 sequence is CASRKQQGGNQPQHF. The CDR3 DNA is TGTGCCAGCAGGAAACAACAGGGAGGCAATCAGCCCCAGCATTTT.

The rearrangement links TRBV7-6 to TRBJ2-1; TRBD1 aligns across 7 bases. Per germline, CDR1 SGHVS and CDR2 FNYEAQ. Trimming cost V 6 bases and J 7 bases; bases outside gene matches: 15. This CDR3 is 16 amino acids long. The CDR3 is CASRSVRGTDSNEQFF. In DNA form, the CDR3 reads TGTGCCAGCAGGAGTGTCAGGGGGACAGACTCTAATGAGCAGTTCTTC.

V is TRBV28 and J is TRBJ1-2, with 7 bases matching TRBD1. This CDR3 spans 20 amino acids. Per germline, CDR1 MDHEN and CDR2 SYDVKM. Unmatched junction bases numbered 24, after V lost 5 bases and J lost 3 bases. CDR3 nucleotide sequence: TGTGCCAGCAGTCGCCCGCCATTTGGACAGGTAGCCCCCCGGGACTATGGCTACACCTTC. It encodes CASSRPPFGQVAPRDYGYTF.

The V and J genes are TRBV5-1 and TRBJ2-1; D possibly corresponds to TRBD1 (6 bases). Trimming took off 0 bases at V and 9 bases at J, with 13 bases between the two ends. The CDR3 length is 14 residues. Germline V gene sequence: CDR1 SGHRS, CDR2 YFSETQ. In DNA form, the CDR3 reads TGCGCCAGCAGCTTGGTAGGGGACAAAGCTGAGCAGTTCTTC. Its protein is CASSLVGDKAEQFF. Looking up the rest from reference TRBV5-1 and TRBJ2-1 gives the full variable domain: KAGVTQTPRYLIKTRGQQVTLSCSPISGHRSVSWYQQTPGQGLQFLFEYFSETQRNKGNFPGRFSGRQFSNSRSEMNVSTLELGDSALYLCASSLVGDKAEQFFGPGTRLTVL.

The V and J genes are TRBV29-1 and TRBJ2-5; 7 nucleotides agree with TRBD1. The CDR3 is made up of 12 amino acids. Germline CDR1 is SQVTM and CDR2 is ANQGSEA. V lost 6 bases, J lost 4 bases, and 5 bases stayed unmatched. The CDR3 region has the DNA TGCAGCGTGGGACAGAAAGGAGAGACCCAGTACTTC. This sequence encodes CSVGQKGETQYF.

A single count supports this clone. This rearrangement joins TRBV7-9 to TRBJ1-5, with TRBD1 matching 7 bases. The CDR3 consists of 15 residues. Germline V gene lookup returns CDR1 SEHNR and CDR2 FQNEAQ (reference sequence). Losses at the gene ends were 5 bases for V and 3 bases for J; bases not matched to a gene: 7. In DNA, the CDR3 is TGTGCCAGCAGCCCGCAAACAGGGGCCAATCAGCCCCAGCATTTT. This codes for CASSPQTGANQPQHF.

This sequence joins TRBV4-1 and TRBJ2-5; 9 positions match TRBD2. Per the germline V gene, CDR1 is MGHRA and CDR2 is YSYEKL. V shed 1 base, J shed 3 bases, and the junction held 3 bases outside the gene matches. The CDR3 sequence is 15 residues long. The CDR3 nucleotides are TGCGCCAGCAGCCAAGTAGTAGCGGGGGAAGAGACCCAGTACTTC. Translation: CASSQVVAGEETQYF.

The chain employs TRBV29-1 and TRBJ1-1, with D maybe TRBD1 (5 bases). This CDR3 spans 13 amino acids. V shed 0 bases and J shed 4 bases, with 9 bases lying between them. Per germline, CDR1 SQVTM and CDR2 ANQGSEA. The CDR3 region is CSVEDRAGTEAFF. The CDR3 DNA follows: TGCAGCGTTGAAGACAGGGCCGGCACTGAAGCTTTCTTT.

This clone was detected once. The junction departs from the called germline gene at one end, perhaps through a read error. The same CDR3 is also encoded by other DNA sequences in this sample. The chain has TRBV7-8 and TRBJ1-5; D possibly corresponds to TRBD1 (5 bases). Germline V CDR1 and CDR2: SGHVS, FQNEAQ. The CDR3 contains 16 residues. The CDR3 coding sequence is TGCGCCAGCAGCTTAGGGTTCGGAGGGGCAACCCAGCCCCAGCATTTT. This gives the protein CASSLGFGGATQPQHF.

The CDR3 nucleotides are TGTGCCTGGACCGGTCCCCTTCGCTCTGGAAACACCATATATTTT. This translates into CAWTGPLRSGNTIYF. V is TRBV30 and J is TRBJ1-3; no firm D call. V lost 4 bases and J lost 0, with 13 bases in between. The germline V gene has CDR1 GTSNPN and CDR2 SVGIG (reference sequence). This CDR3 spans 15 amino acids.

The chain has TRBV5-1 and TRBJ2-5; no clear D. V lost 0 bases, J lost 2 bases, and 11 bases lay in between. This CDR3 spans 15 amino acids. Germline V lookup: CDR1 SGHRS, CDR2 YFSETQ. CDR3 in DNA: TGCGCCAGCAGCTTGGGGTCTGCAGAACAAGAGACCCAGTACTTC. Translating gives CASSLGSAEQETQYF.

This clone was seen a handful of times. The V call is TRBV7-9, the J call TRBJ2-3; 10 nucleotides agree with TRBD2. V gave up 5 bases and J gave up 0 bases; unmatched junction bases: 5. This CDR3 is built from 16 residues. Germline-derived CDR1 and CDR2 are SEHNR and FQNEAQ (reference sequence). This CDR3 reads CASSPRTSGSTDTQYF. The CDR3 region has the DNA TGTGCCAGCAGCCCGCGGACTAGCGGTAGCACAGATACGCAGTATTTT.

This clone was recorded a few times. The chain links TRBV5-6 to TRBJ2-7; TRBD1 matches at 7 bases. The length of the CDR3 is 14 residues. Germline CDR1 SGHDT, CDR2 YYEEEE. J lost 4 bases, V lost 0 bases, and 4 bases had no gene match. The CDR3 is CASSLAGTDYEQYF. Here the CDR3 DNA reads TGTGCCAGCAGCTTGGCCGGGACAGATTACGAGCAGTACTTC.

J is TRBJ2-7 and V is TRBV5-1; 10 positions match TRBD1. The ends lost 4 bases at V and 0 bases at J; junction bases unmatched: 4. Germline CDR1 reads SGHRS; CDR2 reads YFSETQ. The CDR3 has 15 residues. CDR3 sequence: CASSLGQGLSYEQYF. Here the CDR3 DNA reads TGCGCCAGCAGCCTGGGACAGGGGCTCTCCTACGAGCAGTACTTC.

This clone was seen only a few times. The chain carries TRBV21-1 and TRBJ2-7; no check of the table's D call, TRBD1, against the DNA was made. TRBV21-1 is an annotated pseudogene. The CDR3 is made up of 14 amino acids. CDR3 nucleotides: TGTGCCAGCAGTAAAGTCAGGGGTTCCTACGAGCAGTACTTC. Translation: CASSKVRGSYEQYF.

J is TRBJ1-6 and V is TRBV28, with D perhaps TRBD1 (6 bases). Germline lookup yields CDR1 MDHEN and CDR2 SYDVKM. This CDR3 has 15 residues. V was shortened by 5 bases and J by 11 bases, with 19 bases between the two germline ends. CDR3 nucleotides: TGTGCCAGCAGTCCCGAAGGGGGTCGGCTCCCACCCCTCCACTTT. Amino acids: CASSPEGGRLPPLHF.

The chain combines TRBV14 with TRBJ1-5, with 7 bases aligning to TRBD1. With 4 bases clipped from V and 7 bases from J, the junction kept 7 bases outside the gene matches. CDR3 length equals 14 residues. Germline V gives CDR1 SGHDN, CDR2 FVKESK. The CDR3 here is CASSREGAGQPQHF. In nucleotides, the CDR3 is TGTGCCAGCAGCCGAGAGGGGGCAGGCCAGCCCCAGCATTTT.

This chain links TRBV6-5 with TRBJ1-4; 9 positions match TRBD1. The CDR3 has 15 amino acids. The trim removed 2 bases at V and 5 bases at J, leaving 3 bases unmatched. Germline V gene lookup returns CDR1 MNHEY and CDR2 SVGAGI. CDR3 residues: CASSYDRGGNEKLFF. Here the CDR3 DNA reads TGTGCCAGCAGTTACGACAGGGGGGGGAATGAAAAACTGTTTTTT.

This rearrangement joins TRBV30 to TRBJ2-1, with D tentatively TRBD1 (5 bases). Germline-derived CDR1 and CDR2 are GTSNPN and SVGIG (reference sequence). Between the trimmed V and J ends, which lost 0 bases and 14 bases, there was a span of 14 bases. The CDR3 consists of 12 residues. DNA for the CDR3: TGTGCCTGGAGTGTAAGCCCAGGGTTAAAGTTCTTC. It yields the protein CAWSVSPGLKFF. The whole variable domain, filled in from reference TRBV30 and TRBJ2-1, reads SQTIHQWPATLVQPVGSPLSLECTVEGTSNPNLYWYRQAAGRGLQLLFYSVGIGQISSEVPQNLSASRPQDRQFILSSKKLLLSDSGFYLCAWSVSPGLKFFGPGTRLTVL.

The genes are TRBV28 and TRBJ2-7; 9 bases are shared with TRBD1. Germline lookup yields CDR1 MDHEN and CDR2 SYDVKM. V trimming: 5 bases; J trimming: 5 bases; junction bases outside the gene matches: 4. This CDR3 is built from 13 residues. The chain's CDR3 is CASSHRDRDEQYF. CDR3 DNA: TGTGCCAGCAGTCACCGGGACAGGGACGAGCAGTACTTC.

The chain has TRBV19 and TRBJ2-1; the D gene is possibly TRBD1 (6 bases). There are 14 residues in the CDR3. V lost 6 bases to trimming and J lost 4 bases, with 13 bases between them. Germline V CDR1 and CDR2: LNHDA, SQIVND (reference sequence). CDR3 loop: CASSNRDKYNEQFF. As DNA, the CDR3 is TGTGCCAGTAGCAATAGGGACAAATACAATGAGCAGTTCTTC.

The rearrangement uses TRBV5-8 and TRBJ2-1; 7 bases map to TRBD1. The trim removed 0 bases at V and 14 bases at J, leaving 5 bases unmatched. The CDR3 has 12 residues. The germline CDR1 and CDR2 sequences are SGHTS and YDEGEE. CDR3 in DNA: TGTGCCAGCAGCTTGGACAGGGGAGTCAAGTTCTTC. Protein: CASSLDRGVKFF.

This sequence joins TRBV7-9 and TRBJ1-5; possible D gene TRBD1, 6 bases. The germline V gene has CDR1 SEHNR and CDR2 FQNEAQ (reference sequence). This CDR3 spans 13 amino acids. With 5 bases removed from V and 6 bases from J, the gap between germline ends came to 11 bases. The CDR3 protein is CASSQQGIQPQHF. The CDR3 DNA reads TGTGCCAGCAGCCAACAGGGAATTCAGCCCCAGCATTTT. Full variable domain (rest looked up from reference TRBV7-9 and TRBJ1-5): DTGVSQNPRHKITKRGQNVTFRCDPISEHNRLYWYRQTLGQGPEFLTYFQNEAQLEKSRLLSDRFSAERPKGSFSTLEIQRTEQGDSAMYLCASSQQGIQPQHFGDGTRLSIL.

This chain links TRBV7-9 with TRBJ2-6, with TRBD2 matching 9 bases. The CDR3 runs 18 residues. Germline V gene lookup returns CDR1 SEHNR and CDR2 FQNEAQ (reference sequence). Germline trimming cut 1 base from V and 2 bases from J; bases unmatched to any gene: 6. The CDR3 DNA reads TGTGCCAGCAGCTTAGTGGCGGGGGGGGGAGCTGGGGCCAACGTCCTGACTTTC. This gives the protein CASSLVAGGGAGANVLTF.

This clone was picked up a small number of times. The chain recombines TRBV2 with TRBJ2-3; D may be TRBD2 (5 bases). The CDR3 covers 14 residues. Germline V lookup: CDR1 SNHLY, CDR2 FYNNEI. V lost 7 bases and J 2 bases, leaving 13 bases between the germline ends. As DNA, the CDR3 is TGTGCCAGCACAACTAGGCTAAACACAGATACGCAGTATTTT. This gives the protein CASTTRLNTDTQYF.

V gene TRBV30 combines with J gene TRBJ1-2; 8 bases fit TRBD1. CDR3 length: 12 residues. The trim removed 0 bases at V and 8 bases at J, leaving 2 bases unmatched. Per germline, CDR1 GTSNPN and CDR2 SVGIG (reference sequence). CDR3 region: CAWSVRTGGYTF. For the CDR3, the DNA is TGTGCCTGGAGTGTAAGGACAGGGGGCTACACCTTC.

This clone was recorded a few times. The chain recombines TRBV6-4 with TRBJ1-1; TRBD1 is a possible D gene (5 bases). V was shortened by 2 bases and J by 1 base, with 5 bases between the two germline ends. CDR3 length: 13 amino acids. CDR1 and CDR2 (germline): MRHNA, SNTAGT. The DNA for the CDR3 is TGTGCCAGCAGTGACAGGGGGAACACTGAAGCTTTCTTT. Its protein is CASSDRGNTEAFF.

This sequence joins TRBV7-9 and TRBJ1-1; 8 nucleotides match TRBD1. Germline V gene lookup returns CDR1 SEHNR and CDR2 FQNEAQ (reference sequence). This CDR3 spans 12 amino acids. V lost 8 bases and J lost 7; bases outside the gene matches: 6. The CDR3 DNA follows: TGTGCCAGCGACAGGGGTTTTGGTGAAGCTTTCTTT. This sequence encodes CASDRGFGEAFF.

The V gene is TRBV19, the J gene TRBJ2-3, with D maybe TRBD2 (6 bases). This CDR3 contains 15 residues. Between the trimmed V and J ends, which lost 3 bases and 5 bases, there was a span of 15 bases. The germline V gene encodes CDR1 LNHDA and CDR2 SQIVND (reference sequence). The chain's CDR3 is CASSMVRGRVDTQYF. The CDR3, as DNA: TGTGCCAGTAGTATGGTGCGGGGAAGAGTAGATACGCAGTATTTT.